This T cell receptor (beta chain) was captured by sequencing in a study of T cell repertoires in cytomegalovirus infection. Study overall: Matching HLA type and CMV infection were both indicated by public TCR beta signatures.

TCRdb fed the reads into MiXCR, producing one record per CDR3 protein. Altogether more than 650,000 distinct CDR3 sequences are present, 35% to 45% being singletons, with the ten largest covering 2.5% to 3.5%. Study-wide results and caveats: Across the ex vivo response, the dominant clonotypes were HLA-C-restricted CMV-specific TCR beta clonotypes. There were carriers of CMV plus the relevant HLA, and cumulative public TCR beta family frequency identified them.

The CDR3 has 18 amino acids. V was shortened by 5 bases and J by 0 bases, with 22 bases between the two germline ends. Germline assignment: CDR1 MNHEY and CDR2 SVGEGT. This clonotype was recorded a few times. What it binds is unknown. The rearrangement uses TRBV6-2 or TRBV6-3 and TRBJ1-1, with D tentatively TRBD1 (6 bases). The source material was PBMCs. The clonotype originates from a human donor in good health (CMV status not recorded). Some clones in this sample may be carry-over from other donors' samples. The CDR3 coding sequence is TGTGCCAGCAGTCGCCCTCCAGACAGGAATTTAATGAACACTGAAGCTTTCTTT. Translated, it gives CASSRPPDRNLMNTEAFF.